This TCR beta chain comes out of a study of cytomegalovirus exposure and HLA in healthy donors. Each donor's status was that of a healthy bone marrow donor. There were likely unrecorded immune exposures, though donors were nominally healthy when sampled. Germline CDR1 and CDR2: SNHLY and FYNNEI. Trimming took 6 bases from V and 2 from J; bases not matched to a gene: 11. The CDR3 has 17 residues. Concerning this clone itself: The antigen is undetermined.

The PCR ran on 60 Vbeta and 13 Jbeta primers. Method: immunoSEQ multiplex PCR; TCRdb's copy keeps in-frame clones and lacks some. Of tens of thousands of clones in the sample, about 80% were seen once. Study conclusions and caveats: In a later analysis, V- and J-gene trimming of beta chains associated with a DCLRE1C missense variant, replicated independently. The majority of CMV-associated TCR beta chains were reported as apparently HLA-restricted in a later analysis.

Sequencing was carried out using PBMCs. This clonotype originated in a man aged 45-60 years in good health and CMV-seronegative. This chain uses TRBV2 with TRBJ2-5, with TRBD2 matching 11 bases. CDR3 loop: CASRGPIAGGHQETQYF. The CDR3 DNA follows: TGTGCCAGCAGGGGACCTATAGCGGGGGGGCATCAAGAGACCCAGTACTTC.